This is a list of T cell receptor beta chains from one sample in a study of blood T cell repertoires in COVID-19. Measured with immunoSEQ multiplex PCR; TCRdb has only the in-frame clones, and not every one. Of 170,000 or so clones listed, roughly nine tenths are singletons. The specimen sequenced was peripheral blood. The receptors derive from a man in his forties or fifties with acute or convalescent COVID-19. Each CDR3 is given with its conserved first and last residue. A D gene is named only where the DNA matches it firmly. A clone size is listed for some rows: how often the clone was seen (once, few, many), or a class if it is expanded.

>TRBV7-9|.|TRBJ2-4|.
TGTGCCAGCAGCTCGGGGGAGTTGGGTCCCAAAAACATTCAGTACTTC
CASSSGELGPKNIQYF
>TRBV19|.|TRBJ2-6|.
TGTGCCAGTACCACGAGGTCGGGGGCCAACGTCCTGACTTTC
CASTTRSGANVLTF
>TRBV4-2|.|TRBJ2-7|.
TGTGCCAGCAGCAAAGACGAGGCGGGGAGCTCCTACGAGCAGTACTTC
CASSKDEAGSSYEQYF
>TRBV28|.|TRBJ1-6|.
TGTGCCAGCAGTTTATGGGGGGGGAACTATAATTCACCCCTCCACTTT
CASSLWGGNYNSPLHF
>TRBV6-5|.|TRBJ1-6|.
TGTGCCAGCAGTTACTCGGAAGGGGGTTTCCCCCTCCACTTT
CASSYSEGGFPLHF
>TRBV7-2|TRBD2|TRBJ2-6|.
TGTGCCAGCAGCTTACTCCTGACTAGCTTCTCTGGGGCCAACGTCCTGACTTTC
CASSLLLTSFSGANVLTF
>TRBV6-5|.|TRBJ1-1|.
TGTGCCAGCAAACCACCCCGGGGGGGTAACACTGAAGCTTTCTTT
CASKPPRGGNTEAFF
>TRBV6-2/TRBV6-3|TRBD2|TRBJ2-1|.
TGTGCCAGCAGTTACCGAGTTCTAGCGGGGATCTACAATGAGCAGTTCTTC
CASSYRVLAGIYNEQFF
>TRBV27|TRBD1|TRBJ2-3|.
TGTGCCAGCAGTTCGACAGGGGCGCCCGAGCCTGATACGCAGTATTTT
CASSSTGAPEPDTQYF
>TRBV5-1|.|TRBJ1-2|.
TGCGCCAGCAGCCCCGACAGAGCATCTAACTATGGCTACACCTTC
CASSPDRASNYGYTF
>TRBV6-5|.|TRBJ1-2|once
TGTGCCAGCAGGGGGCAGGGAAGCTACTATGGCTACACCTTC
CASRGQGSYYGYTF
>TRBV7-2|.|TRBJ1-2|.
TGTGCCAGCAGCACACATGGGACATCCGTGAACTATGGCTACACCTTC
CASSTHGTSVNYGYTF
>TRBV21-1|.|TRBJ2-5|.
TGTGCCAGCAGCAAAGGGGGACTAGCGGGGGGCCGTTGGCAAGAGACCCAGTACTTC
CASSKGGLAGGRWQETQYF
>TRBV10-3|.|TRBJ2-1|.
TGTGCCATCAGTCCTAGTAGCTCCTACAATGAGCAGTTCTTC
CAISPSSSYNEQFF
>TRBV7-9|TRBD1|TRBJ1-2|.
TGTGCCAGCAGCTTAAAGGGACAGGGGAATGGTGGCTACACCTTC
CASSLKGQGNGGYTF
>TRBV5-4|.|TRBJ1-1|.
TGTGCCAGCAGCTTGGACAGAAACACTGAAGCTTTCTTT
CASSLDRNTEAFF
>TRBV4-1|.|TRBJ1-1|.
TGCGCCAGCAGCCCAAGTGGGGCAGGCACTGAAGCTTTCTTT
CASSPSGAGTEAFF
>TRBV4-3|TRBD1|TRBJ1-2|.
TGCGCCAGCAGCCTAAGCACAGGGGGGAACTATGGCTACACCTTC
CASSLSTGGNYGYTF
>TRBV5-1|TRBD2|TRBJ2-1|.
TGCGCCAGCAGCCTAGGACTAGCGGAATACAATGAGCAGTTCTTC
CASSLGLAEYNEQFF
>TRBV5-1|TRBD1|TRBJ2-1|few
TGCGCCAGCAGCTTGGAGGGGGCACACAGCAATGAGCAGTTCTTC
CASSLEGAHSNEQFF
>TRBV6-2/TRBV6-3|.|TRBJ2-4|.
TGTGCCAGCAGTGGCACAGGGAAAAACATTCAGTACTTC
CASSGTGKNIQYF
>TRBV3-1/TRBV3-2|.|TRBJ2-5|.
TGTGCCAGCAGCCAAGAGAAGGGGATAGGTGGGTCCCAGTACTTC
CASSQEKGIGGSQYF
>TRBV11-2|TRBD2|TRBJ2-3|.
TGTGCCAGCAGCTTAGATGGAGCTAGCGGGGGGGGTAGGGATACGCAGTATTTT
CASSLDGASGGGRDTQYF
>TRBV2|.|TRBJ1-1|once
TGTGCCAGCAGTGTGGGGCAGAACACTGAAGCTTTCTTT
CASSVGQNTEAFF
>TRBV10-1|TRBD2|TRBJ2-3|.
TGCGCCAGCAGTGAGTCACCACTAGCGGGAAGTAGCACAGATACGCAGTATTTT
CASSESPLAGSSTDTQYF
>TRBV27|.|TRBJ2-1|.
TGTGCCAGCACCGAACCAGGCGGCCGGGGGGAGCAGTTCTTC
CASTEPGGRGEQFF
>TRBV6-1|.|TRBJ2-3|.
TGTGCCAGCAGTGTATCCCCCACCCCCGGGAGAGCAGATACGCAGTATTTT
CASSVSPTPGRADTQYF
>TRBV28|TRBD1|TRBJ2-1|.
TGTGCCAGCAGTCCGGGGACAGAACACAATGAGCAGTTCTTC
CASSPGTEHNEQFF
>TRBV5-6|.|TRBJ2-6|.
TGTGCCAGCAGCTTTTCGGGGGCCAACGTCCTGACTTTC
CASSFSGANVLTF
>TRBV3-1/TRBV3-2|TRBD2|TRBJ2-3|.
TGTGCCAGCAGCCAAGTGGGTTCCACTAGCGGGCCCACAGATACGCAGTATTTT
CASSQVGSTSGPTDTQYF
>TRBV19|.|TRBJ1-6|.
TGTGCCAGTAGTACCCAGTACAGGGAAACCTACTCACCCCTCCACTTT
CASSTQYRETYSPLHF
>TRBV7-3|.|TRBJ2-1|.
TGTGCCAGCAGCCGGGGAGGGGGATCCTACAATGAGCAGTTCTTC
CASSRGGGSYNEQFF
>TRBV2|.|TRBJ1-5|.
TGTGCCAGCAGTGATAGCCACCTCGGTGAACAGCCCCAGCATTTT
CASSDSHLGEQPQHF
>TRBV2|.|TRBJ1-3|.
TGTGCCAGCAGTGCTCAGGGTCGGTCTGGAAACACCATATATTTT
CASSAQGRSGNTIYF
>TRBV3-1/TRBV3-2|.|TRBJ2-3|.
TGTGCCAGCAGCCAAGAGCGCGGGACAGACCTCACAGATACGCAGTATTTT
CASSQERGTDLTDTQYF
>TRBV6-1|TRBD1|TRBJ1-2|.
TGTGCCAGCAGTGAGGGGACAGTAATTGGCTACACCTTC
CASSEGTVIGYTF